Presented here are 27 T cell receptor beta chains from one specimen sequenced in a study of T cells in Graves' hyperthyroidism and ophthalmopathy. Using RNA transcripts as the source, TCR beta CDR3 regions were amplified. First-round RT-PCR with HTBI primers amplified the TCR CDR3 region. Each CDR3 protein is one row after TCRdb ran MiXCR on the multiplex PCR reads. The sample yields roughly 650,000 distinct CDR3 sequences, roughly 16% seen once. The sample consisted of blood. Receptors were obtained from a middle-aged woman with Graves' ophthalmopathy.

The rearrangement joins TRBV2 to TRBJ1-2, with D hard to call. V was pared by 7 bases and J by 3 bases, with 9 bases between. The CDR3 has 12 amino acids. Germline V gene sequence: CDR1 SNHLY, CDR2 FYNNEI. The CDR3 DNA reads TGTGCCAGCAAGCTTAGGGACTATGGCTACACCTTC. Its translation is CASKLRDYGYTF.

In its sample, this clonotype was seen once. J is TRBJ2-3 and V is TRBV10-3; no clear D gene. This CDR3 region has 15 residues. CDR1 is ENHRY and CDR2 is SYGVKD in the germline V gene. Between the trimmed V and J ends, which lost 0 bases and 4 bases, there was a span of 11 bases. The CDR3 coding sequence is TGTGCCATCAGTGAGTCTGGGGTTCGGGCAGATACGCAGTATTTT. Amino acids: CAISESGVRADTQYF.

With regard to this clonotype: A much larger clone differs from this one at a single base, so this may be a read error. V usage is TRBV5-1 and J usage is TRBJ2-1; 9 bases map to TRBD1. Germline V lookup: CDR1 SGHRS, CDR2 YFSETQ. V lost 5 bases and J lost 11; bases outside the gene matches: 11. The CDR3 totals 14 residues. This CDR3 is CASRMRTGVNKQFF. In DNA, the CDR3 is TGCGCCAGCAGAATGAGGACAGGGGTGAATAAGCAGTTCTTC.

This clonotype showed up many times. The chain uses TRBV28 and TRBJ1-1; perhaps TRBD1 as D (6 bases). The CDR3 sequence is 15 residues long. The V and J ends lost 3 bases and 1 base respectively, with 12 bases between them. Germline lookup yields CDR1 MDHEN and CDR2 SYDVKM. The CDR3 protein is CASSFGQDRNTEAFF. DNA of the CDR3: TGTGCCAGCAGTTTCGGGCAGGACAGGAACACTGAAGCTTTCTTT.

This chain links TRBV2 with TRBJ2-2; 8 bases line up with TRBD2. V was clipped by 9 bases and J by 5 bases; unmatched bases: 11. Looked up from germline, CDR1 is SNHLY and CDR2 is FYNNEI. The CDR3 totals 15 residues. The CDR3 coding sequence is TGTGCCAGTGTCCGGGACGCGGGAGGAACCGGGGAGCTGTTTTTT. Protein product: CASVRDAGGTGELFF.

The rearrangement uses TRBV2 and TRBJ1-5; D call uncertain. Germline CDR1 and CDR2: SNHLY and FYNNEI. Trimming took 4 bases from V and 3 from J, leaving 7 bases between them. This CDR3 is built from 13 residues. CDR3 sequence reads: CASSARPNQPQHF. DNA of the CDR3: TGTGCCAGCAGTGCCAGACCCAATCAGCCCCAGCATTTT.

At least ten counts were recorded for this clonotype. This CDR3 is CASLLGGGAYNEQFF. For the CDR3, the DNA is TGTGCCAGCTTACTGGGGGGAGGGGCCTACAATGAGCAGTTCTTC. The V and J genes are TRBV7-8 and TRBJ2-1, with 7 bases matching TRBD2. J gave up 2 bases and V 8 bases, and 9 bases lay outside the gene matches. Looked up from germline, CDR1 is SGHVS and CDR2 is FQNEAQ. The CDR3 covers 15 residues. The complete variable domain, with remaining parts taken from reference TRBV7-8 and TRBJ2-1, reads GAGVSQSPRYKVAKRGQDVALRCDPISGHVSLFWYQQALGQGPEFLTYFQNEAQLDKSGLPSDRFFAERPEGSVSTLKIQRTQQEDSAVYLCASLLGGGAYNEQFFGPGTRLTVL.

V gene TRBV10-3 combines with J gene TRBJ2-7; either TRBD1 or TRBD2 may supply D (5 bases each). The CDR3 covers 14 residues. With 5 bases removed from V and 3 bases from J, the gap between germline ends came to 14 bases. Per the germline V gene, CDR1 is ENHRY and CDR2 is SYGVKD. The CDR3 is CAISPGQGSYEQYF. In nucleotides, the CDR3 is TGTGCCATCAGTCCGGGGCAGGGCAGCTACGAGCAGTACTTC.

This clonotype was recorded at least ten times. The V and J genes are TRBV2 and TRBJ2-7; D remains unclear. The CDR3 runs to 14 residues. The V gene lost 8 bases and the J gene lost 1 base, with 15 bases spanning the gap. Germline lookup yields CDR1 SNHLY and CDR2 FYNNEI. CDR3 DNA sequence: TGTGCCAGCGTAACCTCGCTTGAGTCCTACGAGCAGTACTTC. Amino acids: CASVTSLESYEQYF.

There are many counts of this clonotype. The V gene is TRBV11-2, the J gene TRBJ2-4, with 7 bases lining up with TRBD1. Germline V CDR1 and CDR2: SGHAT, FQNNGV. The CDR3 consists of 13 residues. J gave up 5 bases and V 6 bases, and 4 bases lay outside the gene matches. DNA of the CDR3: TGTGCCAGCAGACTTGGACAGGAAAACATTCAGTACTTC. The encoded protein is CASRLGQENIQYF. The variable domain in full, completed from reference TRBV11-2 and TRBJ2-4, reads EAGVAQSPRYKIIEKRQSVAFWCNPISGHATLYWYQQILGQGPKLLIQFQNNGVVDDSQLPKDRFSAERLKGVDSTLKIQPAKLEDSAVYLCASRLGQENIQYFGAGTRLSVL.

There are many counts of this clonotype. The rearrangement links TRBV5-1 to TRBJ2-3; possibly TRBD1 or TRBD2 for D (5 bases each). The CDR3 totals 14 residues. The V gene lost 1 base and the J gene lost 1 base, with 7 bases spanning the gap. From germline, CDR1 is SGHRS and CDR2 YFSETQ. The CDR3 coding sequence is TGCGCCAGCAGCTTGATGGGGGGCACAGATACGCAGTATTTT. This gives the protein CASSLMGGTDTQYF.

CDR3 protein: CASSLSGADYGYTF. CDR3 sequence (DNA): TGTGCCAGCAGCTTATCAGGGGCTGACTATGGCTACACCTTC. The chain recombines TRBV7-9 with TRBJ1-2; D perhaps matches TRBD1 (6 bases). V was cut by 2 bases and J by 3 bases, with 10 bases left in between. The CDR3 consists of 14 residues. The germline V gene has CDR1 SEHNR and CDR2 FQNEAQ (reference sequence). Using reference TRBV7-9 and TRBJ1-2 for the parts outside the CDR3, the full variable domain is DTGVSQNPRHKITKRGQNVTFRCDPISEHNRLYWYRQTLGQGPEFLTYFQNEAQLEKSRLLSDRFSAERPKGSFSTLEIQRTEQGDSAMYLCASSLSGADYGYTFGSGTRLTVV.

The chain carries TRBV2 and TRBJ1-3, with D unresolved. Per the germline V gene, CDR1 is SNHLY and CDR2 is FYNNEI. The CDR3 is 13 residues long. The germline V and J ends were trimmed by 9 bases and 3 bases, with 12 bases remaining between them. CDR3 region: CASTPGDGNTIYF. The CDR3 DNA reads TGTGCCAGTACGCCGGGAGATGGAAACACCATATATTTT.

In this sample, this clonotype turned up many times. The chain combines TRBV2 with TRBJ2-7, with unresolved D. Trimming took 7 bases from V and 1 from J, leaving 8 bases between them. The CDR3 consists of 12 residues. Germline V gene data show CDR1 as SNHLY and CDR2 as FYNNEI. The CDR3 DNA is TGTGCCAGCACCGTACAGTCCTACGAGCAGTACTTC. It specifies CASTVQSYEQYF. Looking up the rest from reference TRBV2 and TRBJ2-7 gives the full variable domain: EPEVTQTPSHQVTQMGQEVILRCVPISNHLYFYWYRQILGQKVEFLVSFYNNEISEKSEIFDDQFSVERPDGSNFTLKIRSTKLEDSAMYFCASTVQSYEQYFGPGTRLTVT.

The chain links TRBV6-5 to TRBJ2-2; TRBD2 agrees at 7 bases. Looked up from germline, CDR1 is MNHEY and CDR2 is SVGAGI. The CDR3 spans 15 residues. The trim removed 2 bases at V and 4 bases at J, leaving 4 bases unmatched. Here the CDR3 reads CASSYAGTTTGELFF. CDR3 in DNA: TGTGCCAGCAGTTACGCCGGGACTACCACCGGGGAGCTGTTTTTT.

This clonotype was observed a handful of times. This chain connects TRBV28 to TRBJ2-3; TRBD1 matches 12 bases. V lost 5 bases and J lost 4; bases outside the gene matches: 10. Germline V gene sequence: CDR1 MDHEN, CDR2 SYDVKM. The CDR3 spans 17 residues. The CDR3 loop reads CASSLPPGQGAADTQYF. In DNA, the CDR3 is TGTGCCAGCAGTCTCCCCCCGGGACAGGGGGCGGCAGATACGCAGTATTTT.

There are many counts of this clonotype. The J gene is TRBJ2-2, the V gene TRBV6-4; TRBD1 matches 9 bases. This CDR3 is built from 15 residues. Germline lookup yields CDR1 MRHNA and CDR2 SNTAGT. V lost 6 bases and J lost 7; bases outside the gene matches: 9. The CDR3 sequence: CASSELPGQGGELFF. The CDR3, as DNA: TGTGCCAGCAGCGAACTCCCGGGACAGGGCGGGGAGCTGTTTTTT.

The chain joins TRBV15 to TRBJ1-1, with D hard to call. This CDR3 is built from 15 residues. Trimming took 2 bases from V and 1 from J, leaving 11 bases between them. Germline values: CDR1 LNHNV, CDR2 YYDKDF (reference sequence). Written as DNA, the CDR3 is TGTGCCACCAGCAGACCGGAGCAGTCGAACACTGAAGCTTTCTTT. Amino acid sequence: CATSRPEQSNTEAFF.

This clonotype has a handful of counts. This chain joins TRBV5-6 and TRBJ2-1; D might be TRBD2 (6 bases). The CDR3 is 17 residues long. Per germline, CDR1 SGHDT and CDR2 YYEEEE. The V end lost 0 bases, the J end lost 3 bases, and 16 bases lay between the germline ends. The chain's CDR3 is CASSLAGAGWSYNEQFF. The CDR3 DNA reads TGTGCCAGCAGCTTGGCGGGCGCGGGGTGGAGCTACAATGAGCAGTTCTTC. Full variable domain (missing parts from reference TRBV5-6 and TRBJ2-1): DAGVTQSPTHLIKTRGQQVTLRCSPKSGHDTVSWYQQALGQGPQFIFQYYEEEERQRGNFPDRFSGHQFPNYSSELNVNALLLGDSALYLCASSLAGAGWSYNEQFFGPGTRLTVL.

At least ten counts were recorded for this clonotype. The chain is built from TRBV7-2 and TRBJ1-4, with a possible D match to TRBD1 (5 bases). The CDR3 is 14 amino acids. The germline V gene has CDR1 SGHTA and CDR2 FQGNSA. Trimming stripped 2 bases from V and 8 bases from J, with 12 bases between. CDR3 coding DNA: TGTGCCAGCAGCTTAATCCAGGGTGGGGAAAAACTGTTTTTT. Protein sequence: CASSLIQGGEKLFF.

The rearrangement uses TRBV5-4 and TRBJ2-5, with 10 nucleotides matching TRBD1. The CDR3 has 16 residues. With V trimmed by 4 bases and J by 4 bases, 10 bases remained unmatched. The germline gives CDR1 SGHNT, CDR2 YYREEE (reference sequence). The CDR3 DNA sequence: TGTGCCAGCAGCATCCCGCCGGGACAGGGGCCAGAGACCCAGTACTTC. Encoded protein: CASSIPPGQGPETQYF.

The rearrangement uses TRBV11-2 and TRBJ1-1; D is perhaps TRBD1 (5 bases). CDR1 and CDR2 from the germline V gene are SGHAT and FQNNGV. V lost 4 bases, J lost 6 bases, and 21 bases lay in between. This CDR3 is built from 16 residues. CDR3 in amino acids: CASSSRSQSGAAEAFF. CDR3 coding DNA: TGTGCCAGCAGCTCTCGGTCCCAATCTGGGGCCGCTGAAGCTTTCTTT.

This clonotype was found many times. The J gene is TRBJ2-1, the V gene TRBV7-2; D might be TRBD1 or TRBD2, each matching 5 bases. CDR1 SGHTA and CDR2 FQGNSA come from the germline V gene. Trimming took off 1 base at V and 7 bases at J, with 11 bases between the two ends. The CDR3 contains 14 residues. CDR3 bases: TGTGCCAGCAGCTTAGGGGGGAGTGTTAATGAGCAGTTCTTC. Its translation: CASSLGGSVNEQFF.

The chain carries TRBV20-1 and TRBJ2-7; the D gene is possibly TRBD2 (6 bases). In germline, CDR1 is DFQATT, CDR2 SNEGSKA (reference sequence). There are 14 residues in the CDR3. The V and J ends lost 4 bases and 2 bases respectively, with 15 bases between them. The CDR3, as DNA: TGCAGTGCTATTTTGGGACGGGAGCCCTACGAGCAGTACTTC. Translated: CSAILGREPYEQYF.

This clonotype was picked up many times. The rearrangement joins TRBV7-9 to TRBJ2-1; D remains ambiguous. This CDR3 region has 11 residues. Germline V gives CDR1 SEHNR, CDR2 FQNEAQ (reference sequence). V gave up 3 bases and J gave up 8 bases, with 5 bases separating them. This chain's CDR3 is CASSFLYEQFF. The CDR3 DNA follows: TGTGCCAGCAGCTTCCTATATGAGCAGTTCTTC. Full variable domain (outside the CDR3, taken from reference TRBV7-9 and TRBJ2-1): DTGVSQNPRHKITKRGQNVTFRCDPISEHNRLYWYRQTLGQGPEFLTYFQNEAQLEKSRLLSDRFSAERPKGSFSTLEIQRTEQGDSAMYLCASSFLYEQFFGPGTRLTVL.

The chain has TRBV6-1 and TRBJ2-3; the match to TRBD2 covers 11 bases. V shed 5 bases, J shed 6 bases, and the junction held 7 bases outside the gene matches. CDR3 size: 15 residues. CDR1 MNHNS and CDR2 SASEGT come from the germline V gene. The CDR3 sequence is CASSTTSGRRDTQYF. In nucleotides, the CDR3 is TGTGCCAGCAGTACTACTAGCGGGAGACGTGATACGCAGTATTTT.

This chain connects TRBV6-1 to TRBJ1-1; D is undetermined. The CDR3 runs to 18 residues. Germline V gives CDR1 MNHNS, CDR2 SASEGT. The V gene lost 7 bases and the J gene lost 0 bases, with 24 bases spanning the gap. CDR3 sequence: CASILLRSHRGMNTEAFF. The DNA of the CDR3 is TGTGCCAGCATTCTTCTTAGGTCGCACCGCGGGATGAACACTGAAGCTTTCTTT.